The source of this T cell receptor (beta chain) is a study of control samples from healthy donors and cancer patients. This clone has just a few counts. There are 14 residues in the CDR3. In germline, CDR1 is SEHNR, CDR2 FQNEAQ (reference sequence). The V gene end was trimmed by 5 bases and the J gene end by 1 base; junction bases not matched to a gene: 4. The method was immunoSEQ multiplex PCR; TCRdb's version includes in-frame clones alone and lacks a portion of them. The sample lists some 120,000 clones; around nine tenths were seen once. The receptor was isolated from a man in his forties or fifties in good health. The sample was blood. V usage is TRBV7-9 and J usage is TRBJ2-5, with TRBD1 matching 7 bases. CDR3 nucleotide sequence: TGTGCCAGCAGCCAAGGACAGGTCCAAGAGACCCAGTACTTC. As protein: CASSQGQVQETQYF.